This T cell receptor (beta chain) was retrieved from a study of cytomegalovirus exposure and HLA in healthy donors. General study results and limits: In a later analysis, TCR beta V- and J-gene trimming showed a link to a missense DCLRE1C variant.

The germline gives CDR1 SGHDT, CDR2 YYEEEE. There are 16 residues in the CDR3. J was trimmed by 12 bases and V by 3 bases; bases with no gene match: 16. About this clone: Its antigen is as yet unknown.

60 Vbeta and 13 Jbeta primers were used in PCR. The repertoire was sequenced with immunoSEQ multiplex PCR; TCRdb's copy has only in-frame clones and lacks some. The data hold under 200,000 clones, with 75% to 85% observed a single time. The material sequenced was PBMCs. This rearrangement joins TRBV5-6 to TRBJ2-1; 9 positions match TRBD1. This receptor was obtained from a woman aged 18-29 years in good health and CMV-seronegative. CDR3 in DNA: TGTGCCAGCAGCTCCCTGGCGGGACAGGGAGAAATGGGGCAGTTCTTC. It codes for CASSSLAGQGEMGQFF. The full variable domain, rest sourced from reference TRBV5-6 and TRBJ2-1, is DAGVTQSPTHLIKTRGQQVTLRCSPKSGHDTVSWYQQALGQGPQFIFQYYEEEERQRGNFPDRFSGHQFPNYSSELNVNALLLGDSALYLCASSSLAGQGEMGQFFGPGTRLTVL.